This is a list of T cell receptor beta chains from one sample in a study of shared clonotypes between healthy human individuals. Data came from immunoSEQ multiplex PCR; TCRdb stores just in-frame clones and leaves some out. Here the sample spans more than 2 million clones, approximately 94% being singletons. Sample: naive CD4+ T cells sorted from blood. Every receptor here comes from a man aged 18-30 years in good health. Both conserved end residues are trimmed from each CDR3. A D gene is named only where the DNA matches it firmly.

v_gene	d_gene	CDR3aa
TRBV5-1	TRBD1	ASSVDPGQGAYEQY
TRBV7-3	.	ASSIDRLNEQF
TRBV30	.	AWSGDISNQPQH
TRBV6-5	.	ASSYSASNYGYT
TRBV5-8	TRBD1	ASSFWTGVGMNTEAF
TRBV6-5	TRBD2	ASRYSGGQYNEQF
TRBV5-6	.	ASSGLGTELVKNIQY
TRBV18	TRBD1	ASSPQGADGYT
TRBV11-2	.	ASGGSHAGELF
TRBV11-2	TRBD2	ASRGAGGLTYEQY
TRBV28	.	ASSLPRQGSNGYT